Following are 15 T cell receptor beta chains from one sample sequenced in a study of regulatory T cells in long-lasting Graves disease. As for time point: newly diagnosed GD, antithyroid drugs for less than 3 months. PBMC-derived RNA was used for the TCR library. The TCR beta library used iRepertoire HTBI primers with Arm-PCR amplification of CDR3. TCRdb reanalysed the multiplex PCR reads using MiXCR and keeps one entry per CDR3 protein. The sample yields about 540,000 distinct CDR3 sequences, about 13% seen once. These data were also filed under a second study, of T cells in Graves' hyperthyroidism and ophthalmopathy.

This sample comprised peripheral blood mononuclear cells (PBMCs), obtained at new diagnosis, from a patient treated with antithyroid drugs. These TCRs come from a man aged 25-40 years with Graves disease.

V and J are TRBV20-1 and TRBJ2-1; 7 bases are shared with TRBD2. J was trimmed by 7 bases and V by 3 bases; bases with no gene match: 9. The CDR3 sequence is 14 residues long. From germline, CDR1 is DFQATT and CDR2 SNEGSKA (reference sequence). CDR3 coding DNA: TGCAGTGCTAGTATTGCTAGCGGAGTAAATGAGCAGTTCTTC. Its translation is CSASIASGVNEQFF.

The chain carries TRBV6-2 or TRBV6-3 and TRBJ2-3; 14 nucleotides match TRBD2. V gave up 6 bases and J gave up 3 bases; unmatched junction bases: 8. Germline CDR1 is MNHEY and CDR2 is SVGEGT. CDR3 length: 17 amino acids. The CDR3 region has the DNA TGTGCCAGCAGGGCCACCGGACTAGCGGGAGGTACAGATACGCAGTATTTT. This codes for CASRATGLAGGTDTQYF.

In its sample, this clonotype was seen a few times. It is likely a read error: a sequence one base away is far more abundant. The rearrangement joins TRBV6-9 to TRBJ1-1; D gene ambiguous. With 4 bases removed from V and 10 bases from J, the gap between germline ends came to 13 bases. The CDR3 is 12 residues long. Germline V gene data show CDR1 as MNHGY and CDR2 as SVAAGI. CDR3 nucleotide sequence: TGTGCCAGCAGTTCGGACGGTTTTGTAGCTTTCTTT. Protein sequence: CASSSDGFVAFF.

This clonotype was counted ten times or more. This sequence joins TRBV30 and TRBJ2-7; D not certain. The germline V and J ends were trimmed by 0 bases and 0 bases, with 12 bases remaining between them. This CDR3 is 15 amino acids long. CDR1 and CDR2 from the germline V gene are GTSNPN and SVGIG (reference sequence). The CDR3 coding sequence is TGTGCCTGGAGTGTACTGGAGTACGACTCCTACGAGCAGTACTTC. Its protein is CAWSVLEYDSYEQYF.

V and J are TRBV9 and TRBJ2-1; 13 bases are a match to TRBD2. CDR1 and CDR2 (germline): SGDLS, YYNGEE. This CDR3 spans 14 amino acids. Losses at the gene ends were 6 bases for V and 8 bases for J; bases not matched to a gene: 5. CDR3 loop: CASTTSGGAHEQFF. The CDR3 coding sequence is TGTGCCAGCACCACTAGCGGGGGGGCACATGAGCAGTTCTTC.

The chain uses TRBV20-1 and TRBJ2-5; D perhaps matches TRBD1 (5 bases). Looked up from germline, CDR1 is DFQATT and CDR2 is SNEGSKA (reference sequence). The V and J ends lost 0 bases and 4 bases respectively, with 6 bases between them. The CDR3 totals 12 residues. CDR3 DNA: TGCAGTGCTAGAGATCAGGGAGAGACCCAGTACTTC. This codes for CSARDQGETQYF.

The table lists this clonotype with many counts. The CDR3 nucleotides read TGTGCCAGCAGTTTAGCCGGCCGGTGGTCTGAAGCTTTCTTT. It specifies CASSLAGRWSEAFF. The chain couples TRBV27 to TRBJ1-1, with D unresolved. The CDR3 contains 14 residues. Between the trimmed V and J ends, which lost 2 bases and 6 bases, there was a span of 13 bases. Germline V lookup: CDR1 MNHEY, CDR2 SMNVEV (reference sequence).

The gene calls are TRBV20-1 and TRBJ2-1; 7 bases match TRBD2. CDR1 DFQATT and CDR2 SNEGSKA come from the germline V gene (reference sequence). The CDR3 consists of 16 residues. The CDR3 DNA reads as TGCACCGCCCCCCTAGCGGAAGCCTCCTCCTACAATGAGCAGTTCTTC. Its translation: CTAPLAEASSYNEQFF.

This clonotype was counted ten times or more. V usage is TRBV6-5 and J usage is TRBJ2-7; 11 bases agree with TRBD2. The CDR3 is 14 residues long. Germline V gives CDR1 MNHEY, CDR2 SVGAGI. J was trimmed by 4 bases and V by 2 bases; bases with no gene match: 1. The CDR3 protein is CASSYIAGGYEQYF. The CDR3 bases are TGTGCCAGCAGTTACATAGCGGGAGGGTACGAGCAGTACTTC.

This clonotype was seen a handful of times. The V call is TRBV3-1, the J call TRBJ1-5; 8 bases map to TRBD1. The CDR3 covers 17 residues. The germline V gene encodes CDR1 LGHDT and CDR2 YNNKEL (reference sequence). V shed 4 bases, J shed 5 bases, and the junction held 13 bases outside the gene matches. CDR3 in DNA: TGTGCCAGCAGCCCCGGCAGGGGGCCCGGGGTATATCAGCCCCAGCATTTT. Its translation: CASSPGRGPGVYQPQHF.

The chain carries TRBV2 and TRBJ2-2, with TRBD1 matching 7 bases. This CDR3 has 14 amino acids. V was pared by 11 bases and J by 0 bases, with 6 bases of the junction left unmatched. Germline V CDR1 and CDR2: SNHLY, FYNNEI. The CDR3 is CACQGDANTGELFF. CDR3 sequence (DNA): TGTGCCTGTCAGGGGGATGCGAACACCGGGGAGCTGTTTTTT.

This clonotype was seen ten or more times. The junction departs from the called germline gene at one end, perhaps through a read error. The CDR3 DNA sequence: TGTGCCAGCAGCCACTCCGACGAGCAGTACTTC. Protein product: CASSHSDEQYF. The rearrangement links TRBV2 to TRBJ2-7; D remains unclear. Per the germline V gene, CDR1 is SNHLY and CDR2 is FYNNEI. CDR3 length: 11 amino acids.

This clonotype was seen repeatedly, ten times or more. The CDR3 loop is CASSAQGLAGAPSYNEQFF. CDR3 DNA: TGTGCCAGCAGCGCACAGGGGTTAGCGGGAGCCCCCTCCTACAATGAGCAGTTCTTC. The chain couples TRBV11-2 to TRBJ2-1; 9 positions match TRBD2. Germline V gene data show CDR1 as SGHAT and CDR2 as FQNNGV. With 5 bases clipped from V and 0 bases from J, the junction kept 14 bases outside the gene matches. The CDR3 has 19 amino acids.

This clonotype was detected ten times or more. The rearrangement uses TRBV30 and TRBJ1-4; D may be TRBD1 (5 bases). V shed 3 bases and J shed 5 bases, with 10 bases lying between them. There are 13 residues in the CDR3. CDR1 GTSNPN and CDR2 SVGIG come from the germline V gene (reference sequence). CDR3 in DNA: TGTGCCTGGAGCGAGGGGATGAATGAAAAACTGTTTTTT. Protein sequence: CAWSEGMNEKLFF.

This clonotype showed up many times. The rearrangement uses TRBV11-2 and TRBJ2-1; tentative D call: TRBD1 (5 bases). This CDR3 contains 15 residues. The germline V gene encodes CDR1 SGHAT and CDR2 FQNNGV. V was shortened by 5 bases and J by 2 bases, with 13 bases between the two germline ends. The chain's CDR3 is CASSPGPGPYNEQFF. As DNA, the CDR3 is TGTGCCAGCAGCCCCGGGCCAGGGCCCTACAATGAGCAGTTCTTC.